The clone carrying this T cell receptor beta chain was counted many times. As yet, its antigen is unknown. This record comes from a study of T-cell reconstitution after alpha-beta-depleted transplantation in children. Notes on the study in general: Reports say that about two months after transplant, the alpha-beta T cells came out of several hundred graft clones that had expanded. Diversity of TCRbeta at day 60 was high in some patients, arising from surviving recipient T cells and thymic progenitors. From newly produced T cells came most of the T-cell counts and diversity one year after transplant.

Preparing the TCRbeta library involved the use of unique molecular identifiers. TCRdb reprocessed the PCR reads via MiXCR and lists one record per CDR3 protein. Of about 830,000 distinct CDR3 sequences listed, 16% were seen once; the top ten hold just under 5%. This TCR came from a male patient aged 5 to 17 who had a stem cell transplant for acute lymphoblastic leukemia, so the T cells may come from the graft donor. This material consisted of PBMCs, mostly from graft donor cells, taken 360 days after TCRalphabeta/CD19-depleted stem cell transplant.

The CDR3 reads CASSQDQVVQYF. CDR3 coding DNA: TGTGCCAGCAGCCAAGACCAAGTTGTGCAGTATTTT. J is TRBJ2-3 and V is TRBV4-2; D remains unclear. CDR3 size: 12 residues. Per germline, CDR1 LGHNA and CDR2 YNFKEQ. With 0 bases removed from V and 11 bases from J, the gap between germline ends came to 9 bases.